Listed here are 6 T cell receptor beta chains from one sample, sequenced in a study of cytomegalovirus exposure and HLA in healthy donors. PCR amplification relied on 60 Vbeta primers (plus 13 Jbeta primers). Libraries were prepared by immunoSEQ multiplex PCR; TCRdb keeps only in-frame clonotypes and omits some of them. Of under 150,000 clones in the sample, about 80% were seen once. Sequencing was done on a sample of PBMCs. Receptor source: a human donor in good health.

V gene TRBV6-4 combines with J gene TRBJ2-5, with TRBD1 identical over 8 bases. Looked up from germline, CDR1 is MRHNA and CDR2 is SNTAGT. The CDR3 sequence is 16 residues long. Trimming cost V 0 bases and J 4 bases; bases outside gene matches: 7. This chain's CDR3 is CASSDSVQGVGETQYF. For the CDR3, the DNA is TGTGCCAGCAGTGACTCCGTACAGGGGGTTGGAGAGACCCAGTACTTC.

DNA of the CDR3: TGTGCCATTTCCCGGGAGGGCGTTACTTCTGACTCTGGAAACTATGGCTACACCTTC. Residues: CAISREGVTSDSGNYGYTF. V and J are TRBV19 and TRBJ1-2, with D unclear. The ends were cut back, 10 bases at V and 2 bases at J, with 32 bases in the middle. The V gene's germline CDR1 is LNHDA and CDR2 SQIVND (reference sequence). This CDR3 region has 19 residues.

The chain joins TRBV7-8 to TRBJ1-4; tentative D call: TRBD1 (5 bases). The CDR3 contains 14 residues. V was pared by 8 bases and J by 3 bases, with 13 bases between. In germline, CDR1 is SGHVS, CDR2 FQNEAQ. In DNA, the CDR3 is TGTGCCAGCGTAGGGGAGGAAGCTAATGAAAAACTGTTTTTT. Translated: CASVGEEANEKLFF.

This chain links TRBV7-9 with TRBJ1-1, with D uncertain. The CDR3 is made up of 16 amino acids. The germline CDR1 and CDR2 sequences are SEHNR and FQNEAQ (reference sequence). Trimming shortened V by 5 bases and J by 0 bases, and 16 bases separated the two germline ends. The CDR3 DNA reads TGTGCCAGCAGCCCCCCGGTGGCGGGTATGAACACTGAAGCTTTCTTT. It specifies CASSPPVAGMNTEAFF.

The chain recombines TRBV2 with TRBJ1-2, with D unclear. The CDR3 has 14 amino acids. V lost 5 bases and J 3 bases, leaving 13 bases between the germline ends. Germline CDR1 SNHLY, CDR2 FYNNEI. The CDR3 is CASSLGTQYYGYTF. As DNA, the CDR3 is TGTGCCAGCAGTCTCGGCACACAGTACTATGGCTACACCTTC.

The CDR3 DNA reads as TGTGCCAGCAGCCAATATGGAGGGCGGGCCCTCCACTTT. It translates to CASSQYGGRALHF. J is TRBJ1-6 and V is TRBV14; D unresolved. V was clipped by 2 bases and J by 14 bases, with 13 bases between them. The germline CDR1 and CDR2 sequences are SGHDN and FVKESK. The CDR3 loop spans 13 amino acids.